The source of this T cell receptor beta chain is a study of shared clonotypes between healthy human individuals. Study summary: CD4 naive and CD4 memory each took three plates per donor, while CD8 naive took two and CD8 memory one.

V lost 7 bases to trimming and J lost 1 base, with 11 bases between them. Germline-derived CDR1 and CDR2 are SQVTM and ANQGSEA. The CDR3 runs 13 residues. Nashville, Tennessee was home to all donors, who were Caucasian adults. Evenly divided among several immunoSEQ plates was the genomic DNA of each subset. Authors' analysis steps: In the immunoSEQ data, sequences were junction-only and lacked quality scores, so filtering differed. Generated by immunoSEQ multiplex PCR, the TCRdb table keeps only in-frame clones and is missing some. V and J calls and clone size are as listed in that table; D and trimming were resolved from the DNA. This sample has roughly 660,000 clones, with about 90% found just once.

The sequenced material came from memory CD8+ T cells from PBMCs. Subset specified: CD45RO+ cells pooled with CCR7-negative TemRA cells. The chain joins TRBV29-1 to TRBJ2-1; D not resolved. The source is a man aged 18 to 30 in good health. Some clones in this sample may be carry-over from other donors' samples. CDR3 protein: CSAPTSSYNEQFF. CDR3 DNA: TGCAGCGCCCCGACATCGTCCTACAATGAGCAGTTCTTC.